The clone carrying this T cell receptor (beta chain) occurred many times. What it binds is not known. The sample belongs to a study of T cells in Graves' hyperthyroidism and ophthalmopathy. General study results and limits: Most expanded thyroid clonotypes above 0.001 recurred in blood.

From RNA transcripts, TCR beta CDR3 regions were amplified. The TCR CDR3 was amplified in a first-round RT-PCR using the HTBI primer set. TCRdb reprocessed the multiplex PCR reads with MiXCR, giving one entry per CDR3 protein. The profile shows 200,000 to 300,000 distinct CDR3 sequences, 15% to 20% of them singletons. Ophthalmopathy patients had Clinical Activity Score at least 3, NOSPECS grade at least 4, duration under 3 months. Each diagnosis was grounded in clinical symptoms, serum thyroxine and TRAb, thyroid ultrasound, and orbital computed tomography. This CDR3 has 16 residues. Germline V gives CDR1 SGDLS, CDR2 YYNGEE. With 4 bases removed from V and 0 bases from J, the gap between germline ends came to 17 bases.

This chain uses TRBV9 with TRBJ2-7; D is possibly TRBD1 or TRBD2 (5 bases each). Material: blood. The sequence came from a woman between 18 and 30 years old with Graves' ophthalmopathy. CDR3 nucleotide sequence: TGTGCCAGCAGCCCCCGGGGCGGAAGGAGCTCCTACGAGCAGTACTTC. Translating gives CASSPRGGRSSYEQYF.